What follows describes a single T cell receptor beta chain. What it binds is unknown. The data are from a study of somatic mutations in cytotoxic T cells in rheumatoid arthritis. Background on the study: Sorted by flow to nearly 100% purity were some V beta antibody-stained T-cell populations, including V beta1+ cells sequenced for TCRB. Study-level points and caveats: A single CD8+ clone exceeded 20% of CD8+ cells in 8 of 65 patients. With age, CD8+ clonality increased in rheumatoid arthritis patients, whereas no such increase appeared in healthy controls. In the expanded CD8+ clones, the antigen targets remained unknown.

Clones were read by immunoSEQ multiplex PCR, and TCRdb kept only the in-frame ones, dropping some. The data contain 19,000 or so clones, around four fifths of them seen just once; the ten biggest clones take up roughly a fifth. V was shortened by 5 bases and J by 5 bases, with 18 bases between the two germline ends. Germline V gene data show CDR1 as ENHRY and CDR2 as SYGVKD. This CDR3 is built from 15 residues. The V call is TRBV10-3, the J call TRBJ1-2; a weak D match, TRBD1 (5 bases). The sequencing input was CD8+ T cells sorted from blood. The sequence came from a woman aged 55-70 years in good health. CDR3 in amino acids: CAISKTAYSTYGYTF. DNA of the CDR3: TGTGCCATCAGTAAGACAGCATACTCTACATATGGCTACACCTTC.